This T cell receptor beta chain comes out of a study of CD8+ T cells in alopecia areata. Study background: The duration of tofacitinib was 6 to 18 months, with 6 months off drug afterward.

Treatment given: oral pan-JAK inhibitor, 5-10 mg twice daily. Trimming removed 4 bases from V and 0 bases from J, with 11 bases in between. This CDR3 is 15 amino acids long. Germline V gives CDR1 SGHAT, CDR2 FQDESV (reference sequence). Turning to this clone: Its antigen remains unidentified.

Study findings and constraints: TCR sharing across patients was less clear than in mice, possibly HLA-related. Compared with normal scalp, lesional scalp had higher clonality and more expanded CD8+ clones.

Reverse transcription of extracted RNA yielded cDNA, which provided the sequencing template. Repertoires were generated with immunoSEQ multiplex PCR, while TCRdb's copy carries only in-frame clones and drops some. The profile shows 150,000 to 200,000 clones, about three fifths of them singletons. The receptor was derived from a human donor with alopecia areata. The sample was CD4+ T cells sorted from blood, taken at week 24, from a patient treated with tofacitinib. The rearrangement uses TRBV11-1 and TRBJ2-3, with D possibly being TRBD2 (6 bases). CDR3 in DNA: TGTGCCAGCAGCTACAGCGGGTACAGCACAGATACGCAGTATTTT. Its protein product is CASSYSGYSTDTQYF.